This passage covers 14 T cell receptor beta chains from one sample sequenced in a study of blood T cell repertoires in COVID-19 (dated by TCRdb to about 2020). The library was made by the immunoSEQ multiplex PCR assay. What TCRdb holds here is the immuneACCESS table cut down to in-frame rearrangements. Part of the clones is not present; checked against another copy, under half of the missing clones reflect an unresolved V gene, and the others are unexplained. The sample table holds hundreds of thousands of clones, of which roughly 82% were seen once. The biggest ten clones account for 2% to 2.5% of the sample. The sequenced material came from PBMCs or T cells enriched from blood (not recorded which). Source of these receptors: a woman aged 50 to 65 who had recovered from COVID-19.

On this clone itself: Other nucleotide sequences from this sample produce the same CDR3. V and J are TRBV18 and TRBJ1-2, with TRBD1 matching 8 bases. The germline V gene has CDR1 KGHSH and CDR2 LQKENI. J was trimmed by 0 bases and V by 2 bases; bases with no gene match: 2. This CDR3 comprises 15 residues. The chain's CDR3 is CASSPGTGSNYGYTF. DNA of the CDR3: TGTGCCAGCTCACCAGGGACAGGCTCTAACTATGGCTACACCTTC.

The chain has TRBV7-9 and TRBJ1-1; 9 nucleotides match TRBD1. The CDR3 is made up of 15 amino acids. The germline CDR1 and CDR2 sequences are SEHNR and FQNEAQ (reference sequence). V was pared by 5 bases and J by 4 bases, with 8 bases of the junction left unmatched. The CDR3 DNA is TGTGCCAGCAGCCCTAGACAGGGGGTGGGCACTGAAGCTTTCTTT. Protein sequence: CASSPRQGVGTEAFF.

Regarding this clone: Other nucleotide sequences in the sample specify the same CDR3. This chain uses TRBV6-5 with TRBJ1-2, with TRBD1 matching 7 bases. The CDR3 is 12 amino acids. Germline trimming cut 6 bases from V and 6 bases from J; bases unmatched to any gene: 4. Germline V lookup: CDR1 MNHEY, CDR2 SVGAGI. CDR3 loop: CASSLQGNGYTF. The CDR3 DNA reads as TGTGCCAGCAGCTTACAGGGGAATGGCTACACCTTC.

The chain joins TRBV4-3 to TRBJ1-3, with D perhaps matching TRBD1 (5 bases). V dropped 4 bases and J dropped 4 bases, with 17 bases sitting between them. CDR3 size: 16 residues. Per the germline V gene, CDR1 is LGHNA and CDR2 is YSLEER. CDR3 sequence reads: CASSLHRDFGGNTIYF. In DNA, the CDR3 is TGCGCCAGCAGCCTCCACCGGGACTTTGGGGGAAACACCATATATTTT.

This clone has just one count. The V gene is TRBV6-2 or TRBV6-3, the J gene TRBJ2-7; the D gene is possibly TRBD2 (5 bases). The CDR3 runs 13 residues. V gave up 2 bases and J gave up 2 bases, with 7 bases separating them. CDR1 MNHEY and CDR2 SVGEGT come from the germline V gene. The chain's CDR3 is CASSYGGPYEQYF. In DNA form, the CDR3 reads TGTGCCAGCAGTTACGGAGGACCCTACGAGCAGTACTTC.

The CDR3 nucleotides are TGTGCCAGCTCACCTAACCCTAGCGGAAGCACAGATACGCAGTATTTT. It codes for CASSPNPSGSTDTQYF. The chain combines TRBV18 with TRBJ2-3; 7 bases are a match to TRBD2. J gave up 0 bases and V 3 bases, and 6 bases lay outside the gene matches. Germline V lookup: CDR1 KGHSH, CDR2 LQKENI. This CDR3 has 16 amino acids.

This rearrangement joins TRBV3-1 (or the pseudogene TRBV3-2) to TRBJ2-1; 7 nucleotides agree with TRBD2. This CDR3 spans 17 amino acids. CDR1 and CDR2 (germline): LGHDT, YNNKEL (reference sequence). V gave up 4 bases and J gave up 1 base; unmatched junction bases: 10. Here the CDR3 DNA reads TGTGCCAGCAGCCCTCGTCTTTGGGGGGGGTCCTACAATGAGCAGTTCTTC. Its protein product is CASSPRLWGGSYNEQFF.

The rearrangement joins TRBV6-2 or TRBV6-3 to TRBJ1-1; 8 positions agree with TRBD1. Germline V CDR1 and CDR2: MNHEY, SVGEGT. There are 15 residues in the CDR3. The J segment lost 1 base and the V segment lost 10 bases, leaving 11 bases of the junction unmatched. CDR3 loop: CATTPATGANTEAFF. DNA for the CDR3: TGTGCCACCACCCCAGCGACAGGGGCGAACACTGAAGCTTTCTTT.

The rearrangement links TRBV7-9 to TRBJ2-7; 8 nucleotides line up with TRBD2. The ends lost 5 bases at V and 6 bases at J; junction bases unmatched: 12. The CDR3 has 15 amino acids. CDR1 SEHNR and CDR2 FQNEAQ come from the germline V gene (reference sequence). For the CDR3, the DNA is TGTGCCAGCAGCCGCTCGGGAGCGGGAGAGGGCGAGCAGTACTTC. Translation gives CASSRSGAGEGEQYF.

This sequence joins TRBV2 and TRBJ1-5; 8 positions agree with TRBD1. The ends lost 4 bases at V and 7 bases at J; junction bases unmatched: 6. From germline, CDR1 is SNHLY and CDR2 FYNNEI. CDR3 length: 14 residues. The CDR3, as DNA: TGTGCCAGCAGTGCAGGACAGGGTAAACAGCCCCAGCATTTT. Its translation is CASSAGQGKQPQHF.

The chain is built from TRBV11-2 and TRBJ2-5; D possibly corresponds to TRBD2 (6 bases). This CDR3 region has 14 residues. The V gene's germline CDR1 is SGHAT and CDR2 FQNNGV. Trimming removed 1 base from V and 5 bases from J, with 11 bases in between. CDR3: CASSLARRGETQYF. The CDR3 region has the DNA TGTGCCAGCAGCTTAGCTCGGAGGGGCGAGACCCAGTACTTC. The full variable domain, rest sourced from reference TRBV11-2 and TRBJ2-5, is EAGVAQSPRYKIIEKRQSVAFWCNPISGHATLYWYQQILGQGPKLLIQFQNNGVVDDSQLPKDRFSAERLKGVDSTLKIQPAKLEDSAVYLCASSLARRGETQYFGPGTRLLVL.

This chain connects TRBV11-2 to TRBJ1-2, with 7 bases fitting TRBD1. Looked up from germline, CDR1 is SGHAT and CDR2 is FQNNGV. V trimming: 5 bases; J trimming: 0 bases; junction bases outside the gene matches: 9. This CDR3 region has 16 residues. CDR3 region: CASSPDRVVPNYGYTF. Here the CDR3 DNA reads TGTGCCAGCAGCCCCGACAGGGTTGTTCCTAACTATGGCTACACCTTC.

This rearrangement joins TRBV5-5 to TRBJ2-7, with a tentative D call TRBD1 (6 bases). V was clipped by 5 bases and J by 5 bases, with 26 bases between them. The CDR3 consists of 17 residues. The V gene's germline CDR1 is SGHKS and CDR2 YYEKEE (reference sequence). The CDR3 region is CASSLLRAPQGFDEQYF. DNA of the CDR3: TGTGCCAGCAGTCTACTTCGGGCCCCACAGGGTTTTGACGAGCAGTACTTC.

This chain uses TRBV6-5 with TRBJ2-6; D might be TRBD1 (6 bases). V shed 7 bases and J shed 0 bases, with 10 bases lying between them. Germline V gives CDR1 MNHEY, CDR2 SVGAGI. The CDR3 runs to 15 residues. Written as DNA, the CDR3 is TGTGCCAGCACCGAAGGGGGCTCTGGGGCCAACGTCCTGACTTTC. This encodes CASTEGGSGANVLTF.